One and the same sample provided the 6 T cell receptor beta chains below, sequenced in a study of early T cells in non-severe SARS-CoV-2 infection. TCRdb reprocessed the 5' RACE reads via MiXCR and lists one record per CDR3 protein. This table has roughly 40,000 distinct CDR3 sequences, 5.5% to 7.5% appearing once. Material: whole blood. Every receptor here comes from an adult who was a healthcare worker with PCR-confirmed SARS-CoV-2 infection or an uninfected control (not recorded which).

This clonotype was detected ten times or more. V and J are TRBV6-5 and TRBJ2-1; D ambiguous. Germline values: CDR1 MNHEY, CDR2 SVGAGI. V gave up 6 bases and J gave up 4 bases, with 16 bases separating them. This CDR3 is 15 amino acids long. CDR3 bases: TGTGCCAGCAGGGTCCTAGGGCCAACATACAATGAGCAGTTCTTC. Protein sequence: CASRVLGPTYNEQFF.

In its sample, this clonotype was seen a few times. The V call is TRBV6-5, the J call TRBJ2-7, with 8 nucleotides matching TRBD1. V lost 2 bases to trimming and J lost 4 bases; unmatched junction nucleotides: 4. Germline V gives CDR1 MNHEY, CDR2 SVGAGI. The CDR3 sequence is 14 residues long. CDR3 sequence reads: CASSYDRGTYEQYF. CDR3 coding DNA: TGTGCCAGCAGTTACGACAGGGGAACGTACGAGCAGTACTTC.

The table lists this clonotype with many counts. This chain uses TRBV20-1 with TRBJ1-2; D may be TRBD1 (5 bases). The CDR3 contains 13 residues. Germline loops: CDR1 DFQATT, CDR2 SNEGSKA (reference sequence). V was pared by 6 bases and J by 8 bases, with 19 bases between. This CDR3 is CSAAYGGERGYTF. The CDR3, as DNA: TGCAGTGCAGCCTACGGAGGGGAAAGGGGCTACACCTTC.

This clonotype was detected ten times or more. The V gene is TRBV7-2, the J gene TRBJ2-7; 9 bases are a match to TRBD2. Germline V gene lookup returns CDR1 SGHTA and CDR2 FQGNSA. The ends lost 7 bases at V and 9 bases at J; junction bases unmatched: 19. CDR3 length: 16 residues. The CDR3 region has the DNA TGTGCCAGCATTCCGGACCGGCGGGGGGGCCGGAACGCGCAGTACTTC. This gives the protein CASIPDRRGGRNAQYF.

This clonotype showed up many times. V gene TRBV29-1 combines with J gene TRBJ2-5; D unclear. The CDR3 loop spans 12 amino acids. Germline V gene lookup returns CDR1 SQVTM and CDR2 ANQGSEA. Trimming shortened V by 4 bases and J by 4 bases, and 10 bases separated the two germline ends. The CDR3 nucleotides read TGCAGCGTTGTGGCTATCTCAGAGACCCAGTACTTC. Encoded protein: CSVVAISETQYF.

This clonotype came up many times. The chain employs TRBV6-2 or TRBV6-3 and TRBJ2-1; 11 bases line up with TRBD2. The V and J ends lost 5 bases and 4 bases, in that order; junction bases with no gene match: 7. This CDR3 has 16 residues. Germline CDR1 and CDR2: MNHEY and SVGEGT. CDR3 protein: CASSDPSSGRYNEQFF. For the CDR3, the DNA is TGTGCCAGCAGTGACCCTTCTAGCGGGAGGTACAATGAGCAGTTCTTC.